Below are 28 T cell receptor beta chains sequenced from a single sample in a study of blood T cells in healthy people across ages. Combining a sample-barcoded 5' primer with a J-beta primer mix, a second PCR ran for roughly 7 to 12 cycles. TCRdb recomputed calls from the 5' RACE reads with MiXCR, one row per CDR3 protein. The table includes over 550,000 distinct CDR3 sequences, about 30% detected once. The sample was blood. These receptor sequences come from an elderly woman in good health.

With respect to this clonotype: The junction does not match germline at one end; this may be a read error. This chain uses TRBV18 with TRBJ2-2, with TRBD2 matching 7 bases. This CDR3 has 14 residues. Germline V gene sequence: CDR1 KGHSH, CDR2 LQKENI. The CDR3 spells CANSSLADTGELFF. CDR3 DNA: TGTGCCAACTCATCCCTAGCGGACACCGGGGAGCTGTTTTTT. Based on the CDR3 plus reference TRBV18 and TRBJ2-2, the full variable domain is NAGVMQNPRHLVRRRGQEARLRCSPMKGHSHVYWYRQLPEEGLKFMVYLQKENIIDESGMPKERFSAEFPKEGPSILRIQQVVRGDSAAYFCANSSLADTGELFFGEGSRLTVL.

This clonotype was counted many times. In nucleotides, the CDR3 is TGTGCCAGCAGCCGGGGACAGGGGAATAGCGGAACCACAGATACGCAGTATTTT. Translating it yields CASSRGQGNSGTTDTQYF. V usage is TRBV11-2 and J usage is TRBJ2-3; 10 bases align to TRBD1. The germline CDR1 and CDR2 sequences are SGHAT and FQNNGV. The J segment lost 2 bases and the V segment lost 5 bases, leaving 13 bases of the junction unmatched. The CDR3 is 18 residues long.

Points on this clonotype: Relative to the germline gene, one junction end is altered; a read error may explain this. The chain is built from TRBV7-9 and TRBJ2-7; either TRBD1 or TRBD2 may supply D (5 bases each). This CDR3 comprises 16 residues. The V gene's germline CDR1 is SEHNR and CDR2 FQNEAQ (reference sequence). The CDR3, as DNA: TGTGTCAGCAGCCCCCTTCTCCGGACGGGGCCCTACGAGCAGTACTTC. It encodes CVSSPLLRTGPYEQYF. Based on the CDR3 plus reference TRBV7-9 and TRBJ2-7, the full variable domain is DTGVSQNPRHKITKRGQNVTFRCDPISEHNRLYWYRQTLGQGPEFLTYFQNEAQLEKSRLLSDRFSAERPKGSFSTLEIQRTEQGDSAMYLCVSSPLLRTGPYEQYFGPGTRLTVT.

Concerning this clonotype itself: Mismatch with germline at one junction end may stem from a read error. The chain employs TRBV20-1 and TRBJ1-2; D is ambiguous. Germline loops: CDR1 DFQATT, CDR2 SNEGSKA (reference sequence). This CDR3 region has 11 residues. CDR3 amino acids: CSAGEGYGYTF. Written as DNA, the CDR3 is TGCAGTGCTGGAGAGGGATATGGCTACACCTTC.

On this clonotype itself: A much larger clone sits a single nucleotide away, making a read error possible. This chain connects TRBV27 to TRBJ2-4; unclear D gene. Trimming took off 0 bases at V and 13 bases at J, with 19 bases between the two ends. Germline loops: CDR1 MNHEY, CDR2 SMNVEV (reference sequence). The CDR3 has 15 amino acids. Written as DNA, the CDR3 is TGTGCCAGCAGTTTATCTTCAGGCCTTGGAAGAGAGCAGTACTTC. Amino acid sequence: CASSLSSGLGREQYF.

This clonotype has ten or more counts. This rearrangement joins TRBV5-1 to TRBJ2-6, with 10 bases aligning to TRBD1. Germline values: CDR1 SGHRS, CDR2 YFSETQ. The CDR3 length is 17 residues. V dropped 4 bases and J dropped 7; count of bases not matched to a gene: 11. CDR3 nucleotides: TGCGCCAGCAGCCCTGGACAGGGGGTCCTTCGAGCCAACGTCCTGACTTTC. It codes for CASSPGQGVLRANVLTF.

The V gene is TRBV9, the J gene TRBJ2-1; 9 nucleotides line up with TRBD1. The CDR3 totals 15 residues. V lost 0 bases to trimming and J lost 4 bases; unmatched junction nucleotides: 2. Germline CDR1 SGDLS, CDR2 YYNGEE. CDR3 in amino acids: CASSVVGQGYNEQFF. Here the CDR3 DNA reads TGTGCCAGCAGCGTAGTGGGACAGGGTTACAATGAGCAGTTCTTC.

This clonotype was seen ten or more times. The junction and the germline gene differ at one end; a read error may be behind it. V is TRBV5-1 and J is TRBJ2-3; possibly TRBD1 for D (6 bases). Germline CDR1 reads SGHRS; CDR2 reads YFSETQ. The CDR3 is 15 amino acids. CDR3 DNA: TGTGCCAGCAGCCTGACAGGTGCCAGCACAGATACGCAGTATTTT. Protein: CASSLTGASTDTQYF.

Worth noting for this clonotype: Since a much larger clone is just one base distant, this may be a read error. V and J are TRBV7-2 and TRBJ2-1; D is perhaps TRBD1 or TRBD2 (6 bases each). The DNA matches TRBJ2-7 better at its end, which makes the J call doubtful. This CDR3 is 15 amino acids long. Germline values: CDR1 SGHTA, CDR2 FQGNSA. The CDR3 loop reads CASSLSEGGYNEQYF. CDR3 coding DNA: TGTGCCAGCAGCTTATCAGAGGGGGGCTACAATGAGCAGTACTTC.

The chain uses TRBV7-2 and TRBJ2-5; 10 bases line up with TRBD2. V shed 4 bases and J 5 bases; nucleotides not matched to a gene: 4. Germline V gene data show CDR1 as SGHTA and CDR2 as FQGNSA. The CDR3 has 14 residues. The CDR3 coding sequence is TGTGCCAGCAGCTCCTCTAGCGGGAGCGAGACCCAGTACTTC. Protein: CASSSSSGSETQYF.

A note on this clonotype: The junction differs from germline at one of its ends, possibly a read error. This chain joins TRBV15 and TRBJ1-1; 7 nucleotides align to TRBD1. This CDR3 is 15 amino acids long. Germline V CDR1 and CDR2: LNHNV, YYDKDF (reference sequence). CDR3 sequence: CVTSRPTGETTEAFF. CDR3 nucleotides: TGTGTCACCAGCAGGCCAACAGGGGAGACCACTGAAGCTTTCTTT.

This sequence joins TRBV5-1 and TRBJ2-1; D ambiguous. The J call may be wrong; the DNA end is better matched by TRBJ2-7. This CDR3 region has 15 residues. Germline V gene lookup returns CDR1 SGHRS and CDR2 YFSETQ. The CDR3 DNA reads TGCGCCAGCAGCTTGAGCCAGAACTACTACAATGAGCAGTACTTC. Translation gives CASSLSQNYYNEQYF.

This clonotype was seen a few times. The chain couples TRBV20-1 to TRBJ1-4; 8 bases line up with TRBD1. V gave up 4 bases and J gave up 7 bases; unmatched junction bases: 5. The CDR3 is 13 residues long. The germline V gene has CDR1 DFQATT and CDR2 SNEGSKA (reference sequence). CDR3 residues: CSAKGQAGEKLFF. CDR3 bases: TGCAGTGCTAAGGGACAGGCGGGTGAAAAACTGTTTTTT.

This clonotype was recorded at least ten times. CDR3 sequence reads: CSVAHGAEAFF. CDR3 bases: TGCAGCGTTGCCCACGGTGCTGAAGCTTTCTTT. The rearrangement links TRBV29-1 to TRBJ1-1; D is undetermined. Germline CDR1 SQVTM, CDR2 ANQGSEA. V lost 4 bases, J lost 6 bases, and 9 bases lay in between. This CDR3 comprises 11 residues.

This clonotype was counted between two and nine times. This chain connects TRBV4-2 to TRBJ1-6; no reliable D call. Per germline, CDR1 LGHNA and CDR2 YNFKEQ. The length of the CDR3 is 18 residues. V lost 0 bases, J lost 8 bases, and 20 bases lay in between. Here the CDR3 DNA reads TGTGCCAGCAGCCAAGATGGGCAGCCCGAGGGAAGGGATTCACCCCTCCACTTT. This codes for CASSQDGQPEGRDSPLHF.

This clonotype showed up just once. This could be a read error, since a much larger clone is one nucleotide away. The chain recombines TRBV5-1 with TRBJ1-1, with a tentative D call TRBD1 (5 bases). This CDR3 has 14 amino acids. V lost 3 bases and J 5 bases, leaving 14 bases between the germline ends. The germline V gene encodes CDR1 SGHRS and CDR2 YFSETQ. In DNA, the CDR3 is TGCGCCAGCAGCTGGGGATCAGGGAGGACTGAAGCTTTCTTT. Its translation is CASSWGSGRTEAFF.

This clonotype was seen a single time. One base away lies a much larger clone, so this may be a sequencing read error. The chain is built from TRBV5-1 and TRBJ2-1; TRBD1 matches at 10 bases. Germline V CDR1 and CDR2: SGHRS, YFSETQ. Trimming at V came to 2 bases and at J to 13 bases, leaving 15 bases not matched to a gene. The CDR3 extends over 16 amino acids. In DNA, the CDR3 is TGCGCCAGCAGCTTTGGGGACAGGGGTTCTCAGGAGACCCAGTTCTTC. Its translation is CASSFGDRGSQETQFF.

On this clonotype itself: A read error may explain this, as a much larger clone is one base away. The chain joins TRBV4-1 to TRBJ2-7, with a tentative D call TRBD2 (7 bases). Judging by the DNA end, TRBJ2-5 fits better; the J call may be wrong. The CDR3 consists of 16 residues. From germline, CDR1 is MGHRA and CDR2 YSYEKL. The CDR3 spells CTSSHARGAGLATQYF. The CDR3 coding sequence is TGCACCAGCAGCCACGCCAGGGGAGCGGGGCTCGCGACCCAGTACTTC.

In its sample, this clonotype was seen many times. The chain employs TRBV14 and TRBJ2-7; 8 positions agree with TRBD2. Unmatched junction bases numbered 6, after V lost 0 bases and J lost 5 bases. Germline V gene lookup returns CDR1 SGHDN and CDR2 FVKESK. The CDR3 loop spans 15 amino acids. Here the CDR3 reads CASSQDPGGKDEQYF. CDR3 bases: TGTGCCAGCAGCCAAGATCCGGGGGGGAAGGACGAGCAGTACTTC.

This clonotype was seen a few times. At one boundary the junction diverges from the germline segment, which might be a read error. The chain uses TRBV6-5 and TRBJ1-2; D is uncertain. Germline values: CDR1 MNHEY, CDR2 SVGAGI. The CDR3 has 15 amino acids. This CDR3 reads CTSSSPRTGNYGYTF. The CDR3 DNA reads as TGTACCAGCAGTTCCCCACGGACGGGTAACTATGGCTACACCTTC.

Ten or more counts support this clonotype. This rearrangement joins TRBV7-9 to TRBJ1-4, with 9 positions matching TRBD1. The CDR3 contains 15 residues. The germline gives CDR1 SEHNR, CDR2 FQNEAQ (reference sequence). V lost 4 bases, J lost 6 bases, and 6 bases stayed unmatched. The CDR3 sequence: CASSSRQGGDEKLFF. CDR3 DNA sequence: TGTGCCAGCAGCTCCCGACAGGGGGGGGATGAAAAACTGTTTTTT.

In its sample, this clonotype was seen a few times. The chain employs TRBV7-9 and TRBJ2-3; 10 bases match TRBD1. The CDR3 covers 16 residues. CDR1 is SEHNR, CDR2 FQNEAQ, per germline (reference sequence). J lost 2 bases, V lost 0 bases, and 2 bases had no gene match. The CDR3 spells CASSLAGTGVTDTQYF. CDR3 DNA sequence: TGTGCCAGCAGCTTAGCCGGGACAGGGGTCACAGATACGCAGTATTTT.

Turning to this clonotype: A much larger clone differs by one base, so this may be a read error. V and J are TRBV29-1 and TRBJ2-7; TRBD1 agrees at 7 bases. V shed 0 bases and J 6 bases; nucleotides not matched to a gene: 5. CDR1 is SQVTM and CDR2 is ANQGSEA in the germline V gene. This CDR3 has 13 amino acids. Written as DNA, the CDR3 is TGCAGCGTTGAAGATCAGGCAGGGGGCGAGCAGTACTTC. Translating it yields CSVEDQAGGEQYF.

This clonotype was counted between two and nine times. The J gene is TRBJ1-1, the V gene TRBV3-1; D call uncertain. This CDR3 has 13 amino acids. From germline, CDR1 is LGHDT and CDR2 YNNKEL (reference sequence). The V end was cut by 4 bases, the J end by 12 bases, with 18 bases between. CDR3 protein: CASSREQPPLPFF. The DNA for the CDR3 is TGTGCCAGCAGCCGAGAACAACCCCCCCTACCTTTCTTT.

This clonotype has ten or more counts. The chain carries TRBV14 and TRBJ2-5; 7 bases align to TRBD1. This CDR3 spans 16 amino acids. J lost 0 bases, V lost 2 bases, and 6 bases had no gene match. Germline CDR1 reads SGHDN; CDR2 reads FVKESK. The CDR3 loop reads CASSQRQGYYQETQYF. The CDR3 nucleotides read TGTGCCAGCAGCCAACGACAGGGCTATTACCAAGAGACCCAGTACTTC.

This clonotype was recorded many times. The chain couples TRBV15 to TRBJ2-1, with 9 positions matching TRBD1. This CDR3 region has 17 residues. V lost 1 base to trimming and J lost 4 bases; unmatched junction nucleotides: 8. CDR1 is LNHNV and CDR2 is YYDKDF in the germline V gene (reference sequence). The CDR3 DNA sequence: TGTGCCACCAGCAGAGTGGAAACAGGGGGCCGATACAATGAGCAGTTCTTC. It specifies CATSRVETGGRYNEQFF.

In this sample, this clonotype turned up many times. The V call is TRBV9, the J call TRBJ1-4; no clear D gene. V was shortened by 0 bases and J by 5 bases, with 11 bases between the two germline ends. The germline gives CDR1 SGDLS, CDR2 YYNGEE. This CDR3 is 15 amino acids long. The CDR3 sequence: CASSVGHGPNEKLFF. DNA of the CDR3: TGTGCCAGCAGCGTAGGTCACGGACCCAATGAAAAACTGTTTTTT.

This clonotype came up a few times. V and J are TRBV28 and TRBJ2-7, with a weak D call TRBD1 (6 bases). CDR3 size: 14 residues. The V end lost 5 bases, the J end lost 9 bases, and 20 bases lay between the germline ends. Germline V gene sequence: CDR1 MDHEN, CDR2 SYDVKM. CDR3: CASSPPGQLRGQYF. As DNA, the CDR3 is TGTGCCAGCAGTCCTCCCGGACAGCTACGAGGGCAGTACTTC.